The clone carrying this TCR beta chain was observed a few times. The CDR3 loop spans 17 amino acids. V dropped 3 bases and J dropped 0 bases, with 17 bases sitting between them. Germline V lookup: CDR1 SGHRS, CDR2 YFSETQ. In the source study's methods: Estimation of nucleated cell counts relied on the amplification of reference gene primers. Assay used: immunoSEQ multiplex PCR; TCRdb lists only in-frame clones, some missing. The DNA was the basis for D and trimming; V, J and clone size are from that table. The sample has about 140,000 clones, around 90% seen once. These data come from a study of blood T cell repertoires in COVID-19. Study background: The United States, Italy and Spain were the sources of the acute and convalescent COVID-19 samples. PBMCs, B-cell-depleted T cells, or T cells were the source of the cDNA or gDNA that made up the material.

The sample taken for sequencing was peripheral blood. The rearrangement uses TRBV5-1 and TRBJ2-3, with D maybe TRBD2 (6 bases). This sequence originates from a man aged 65 to 85 with acute or convalescent COVID-19. This CDR3 is CASSWTMGTSSTDTQYF. The CDR3 DNA reads TGCGCCAGCAGCTGGACTATGGGTACGTCTAGCACAGATACGCAGTATTTT.